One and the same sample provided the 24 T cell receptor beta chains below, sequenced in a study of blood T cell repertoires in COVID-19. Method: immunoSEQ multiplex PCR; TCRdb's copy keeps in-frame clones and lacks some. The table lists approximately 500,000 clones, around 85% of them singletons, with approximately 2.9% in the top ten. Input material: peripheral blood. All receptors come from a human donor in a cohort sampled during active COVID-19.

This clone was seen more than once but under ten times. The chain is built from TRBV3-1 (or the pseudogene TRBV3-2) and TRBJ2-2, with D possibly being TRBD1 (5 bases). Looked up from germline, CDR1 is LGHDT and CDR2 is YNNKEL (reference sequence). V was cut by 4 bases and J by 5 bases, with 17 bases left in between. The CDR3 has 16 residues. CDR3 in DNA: TGTGCCAGCAGCCGAGCCGACAGAGCATTAACCGGGGAGCTGTTTTTT. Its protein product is CASSRADRALTGELFF.

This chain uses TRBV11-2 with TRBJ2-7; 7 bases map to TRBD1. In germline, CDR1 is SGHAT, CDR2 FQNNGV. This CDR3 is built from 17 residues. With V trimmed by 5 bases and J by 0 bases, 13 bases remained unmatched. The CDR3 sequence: CASSQRTGRSSSYEQYF. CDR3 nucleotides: TGTGCCAGCAGCCAGCGGACAGGTCGATCTAGCTCCTACGAGCAGTACTTC.

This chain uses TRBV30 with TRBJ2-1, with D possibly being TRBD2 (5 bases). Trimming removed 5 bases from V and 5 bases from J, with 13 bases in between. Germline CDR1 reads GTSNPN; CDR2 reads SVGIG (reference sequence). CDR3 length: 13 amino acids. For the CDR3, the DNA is TGTGCCTGGGGAAACGGGGTCGACAATGAGCAGTTCTTC. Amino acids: CAWGNGVDNEQFF.

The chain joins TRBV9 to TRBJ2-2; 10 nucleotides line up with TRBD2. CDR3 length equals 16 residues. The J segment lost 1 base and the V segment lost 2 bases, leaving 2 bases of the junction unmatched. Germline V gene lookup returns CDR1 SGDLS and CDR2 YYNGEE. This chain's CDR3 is CASSVASGRNTGELFF. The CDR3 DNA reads TGTGCCAGCAGCGTCGCTAGCGGGAGGAACACCGGGGAGCTGTTTTTT.

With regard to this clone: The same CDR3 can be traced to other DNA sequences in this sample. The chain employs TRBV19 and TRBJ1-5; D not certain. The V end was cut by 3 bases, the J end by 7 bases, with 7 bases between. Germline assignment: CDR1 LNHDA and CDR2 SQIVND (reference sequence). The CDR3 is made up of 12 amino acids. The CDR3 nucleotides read TGTGCCAGTAGTATGGTTAGACAGCCCCAGCATTTT. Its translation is CASSMVRQPQHF.

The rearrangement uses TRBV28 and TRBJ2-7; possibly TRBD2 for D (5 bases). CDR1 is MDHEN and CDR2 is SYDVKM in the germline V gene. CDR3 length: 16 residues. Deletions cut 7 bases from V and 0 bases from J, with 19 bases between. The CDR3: CASTSPGLLLSYEQYF. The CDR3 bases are TGTGCCAGCACCTCCCCTGGACTGCTCCTCTCCTACGAGCAGTACTTC.

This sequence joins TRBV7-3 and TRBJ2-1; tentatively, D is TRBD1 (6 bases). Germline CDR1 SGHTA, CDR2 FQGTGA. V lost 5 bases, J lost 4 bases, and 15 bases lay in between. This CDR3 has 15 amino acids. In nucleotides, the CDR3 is TGTGCCAGCAGCCCAGGACAGCCTTCTTACAATGAGCAGTTCTTC. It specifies CASSPGQPSYNEQFF.

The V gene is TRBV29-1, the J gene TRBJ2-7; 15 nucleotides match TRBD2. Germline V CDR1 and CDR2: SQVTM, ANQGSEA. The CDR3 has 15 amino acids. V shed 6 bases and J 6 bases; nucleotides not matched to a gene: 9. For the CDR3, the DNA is TGCAGCGTCGGACTAGCGGGAGGGCTAAGTAGCGAGCAGTACTTC. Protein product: CSVGLAGGLSSEQYF.

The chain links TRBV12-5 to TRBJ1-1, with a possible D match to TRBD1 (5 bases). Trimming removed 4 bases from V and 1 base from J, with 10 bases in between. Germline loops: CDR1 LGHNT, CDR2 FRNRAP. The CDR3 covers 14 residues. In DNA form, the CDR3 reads TGTGCTAGTGGTTCGGGAGGGGCGAACACTGAAGCTTTCTTT. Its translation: CASGSGGANTEAFF.

CDR3 in DNA: TGCGCCAGCAGCCTCAGGACAGCAATTAGCTCCTACAATGAGCAGTTCTTC. This gives the protein CASSLRTAISSYNEQFF. The chain joins TRBV5-1 to TRBJ2-1; D is perhaps TRBD1 (6 bases). Germline CDR1 is SGHRS and CDR2 is YFSETQ. V was pared by 4 bases and J by 0 bases, with 17 bases between. The CDR3 sequence is 17 residues long.

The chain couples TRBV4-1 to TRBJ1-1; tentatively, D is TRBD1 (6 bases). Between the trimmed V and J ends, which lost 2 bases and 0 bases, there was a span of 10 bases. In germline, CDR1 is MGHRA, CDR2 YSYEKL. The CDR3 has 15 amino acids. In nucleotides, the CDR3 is TGCGCCAGCAGCCAAACAGGGACCATGAACACTGAAGCTTTCTTT. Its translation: CASSQTGTMNTEAFF.

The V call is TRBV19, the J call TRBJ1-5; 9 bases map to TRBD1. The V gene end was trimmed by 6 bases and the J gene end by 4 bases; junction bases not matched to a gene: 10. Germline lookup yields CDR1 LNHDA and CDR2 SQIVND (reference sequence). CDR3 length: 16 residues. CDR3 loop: CASRGQGQKFNQPQHF. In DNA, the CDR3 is TGTGCCAGTAGGGGACAGGGCCAGAAATTTAATCAGCCCCAGCATTTT. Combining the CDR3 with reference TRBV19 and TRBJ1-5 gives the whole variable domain DGGITQSPKYLFRKEGQNVTLSCEQNLNHDAMYWYRQDPGQGLRLIYYSQIVNDFQKGDIAEGYSVSREKKESFPLTVTSAQKNPTAFYLCASRGQGQKFNQPQHFGDGTRLSIL.

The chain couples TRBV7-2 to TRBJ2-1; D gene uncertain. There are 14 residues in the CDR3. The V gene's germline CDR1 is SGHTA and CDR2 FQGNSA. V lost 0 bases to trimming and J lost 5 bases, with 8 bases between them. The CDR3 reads CASSLADLNNEQFF. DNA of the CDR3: TGTGCCAGCAGCTTAGCCGACTTGAACAATGAGCAGTTCTTC.

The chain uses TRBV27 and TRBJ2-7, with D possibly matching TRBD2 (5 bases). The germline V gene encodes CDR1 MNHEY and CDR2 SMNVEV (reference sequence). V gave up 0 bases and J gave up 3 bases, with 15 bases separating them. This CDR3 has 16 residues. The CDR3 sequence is CASSLSIGSRVYEQYF. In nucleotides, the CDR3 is TGTGCCAGCAGTTTATCGATAGGGAGTCGGGTCTACGAGCAGTACTTC.

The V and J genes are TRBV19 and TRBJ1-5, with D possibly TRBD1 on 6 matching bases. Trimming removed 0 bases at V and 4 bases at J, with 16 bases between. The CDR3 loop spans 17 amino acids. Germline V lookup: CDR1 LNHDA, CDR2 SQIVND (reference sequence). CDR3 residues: CASSIDHTGWGNQPQHF. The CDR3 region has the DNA TGTGCCAGTAGTATAGATCATACAGGGTGGGGGAATCAGCCCCAGCATTTT.

The CDR3 region has the DNA TGTGCCAGCAGCGTAGTCGGGACTAGCACAGATACGCAGTATTTT. This codes for CASSVVGTSTDTQYF. The rearrangement joins TRBV9 to TRBJ2-3, with D possibly matching TRBD2 (6 bases). This CDR3 comprises 15 residues. With 0 bases removed from V and 0 bases from J, the gap between germline ends came to 8 bases. Per germline, CDR1 SGDLS and CDR2 YYNGEE.

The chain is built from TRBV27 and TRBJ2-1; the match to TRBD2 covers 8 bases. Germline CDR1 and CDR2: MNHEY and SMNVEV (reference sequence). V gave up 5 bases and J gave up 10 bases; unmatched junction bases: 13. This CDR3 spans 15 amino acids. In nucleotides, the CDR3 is TGTGCCAGCAGTCCCTCCGGGACTAGATCGGAAGAGCAGTTCTTC. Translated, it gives CASSPSGTRSEEQFF.

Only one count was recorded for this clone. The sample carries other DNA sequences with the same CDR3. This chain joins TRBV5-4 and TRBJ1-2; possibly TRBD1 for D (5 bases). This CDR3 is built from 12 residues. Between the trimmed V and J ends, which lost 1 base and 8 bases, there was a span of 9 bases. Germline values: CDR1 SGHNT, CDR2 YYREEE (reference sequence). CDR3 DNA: TGTGCCAGCAGCTTGCGGGGGTCGGGCTACACCTTC. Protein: CASSLRGSGYTF.

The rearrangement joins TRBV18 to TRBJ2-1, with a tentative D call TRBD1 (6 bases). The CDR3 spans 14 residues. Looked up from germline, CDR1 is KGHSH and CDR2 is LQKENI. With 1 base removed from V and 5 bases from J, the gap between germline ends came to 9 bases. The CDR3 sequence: CASSPLGQNNEQFF. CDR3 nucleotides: TGTGCCAGCTCACCACTCGGACAGAACAATGAGCAGTTCTTC.

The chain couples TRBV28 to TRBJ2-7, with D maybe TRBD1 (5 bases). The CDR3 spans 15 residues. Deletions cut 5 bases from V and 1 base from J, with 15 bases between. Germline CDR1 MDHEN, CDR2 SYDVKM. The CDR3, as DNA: TGTGCCAGCAGTCCCTCAACAGGTCCATCCTACGAGCAGTACTTC. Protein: CASSPSTGPSYEQYF.

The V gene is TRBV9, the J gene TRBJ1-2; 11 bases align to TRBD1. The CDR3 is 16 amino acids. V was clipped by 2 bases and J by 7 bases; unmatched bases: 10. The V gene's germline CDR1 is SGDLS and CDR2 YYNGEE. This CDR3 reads CASSVLRTGGSVGYTF. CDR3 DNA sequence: TGTGCCAGCAGCGTGTTACGGACAGGGGGCTCGGTTGGCTACACCTTC.

As DNA, the CDR3 is TGCGCCAGCAGAACTAGTAACGCCTACAATGAGCAGTTCTTC. Amino acid sequence: CASRTSNAYNEQFF. This rearrangement joins TRBV5-1 to TRBJ2-1, with a tentative D call TRBD2 (5 bases). The CDR3 is 14 residues long. Trimming took 5 bases from V and 2 from J, leaving 11 bases between them. Germline V gene sequence: CDR1 SGHRS, CDR2 YFSETQ.

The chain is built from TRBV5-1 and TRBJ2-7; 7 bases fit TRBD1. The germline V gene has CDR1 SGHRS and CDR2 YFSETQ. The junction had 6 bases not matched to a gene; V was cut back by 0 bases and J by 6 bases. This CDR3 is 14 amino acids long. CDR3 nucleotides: TGCGCCAGCAGCTTGGGACAGGGTGTCGGCGAGCAGTACTTC. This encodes CASSLGQGVGEQYF.

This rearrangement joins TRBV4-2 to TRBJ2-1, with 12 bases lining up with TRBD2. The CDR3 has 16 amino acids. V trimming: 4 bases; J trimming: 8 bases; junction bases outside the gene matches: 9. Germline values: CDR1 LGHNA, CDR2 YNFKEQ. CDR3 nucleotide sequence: TGTGCCAGCAGCCTCTCGACTAGCGGGAGTATCTATGAGCAGTTCTTC. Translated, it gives CASSLSTSGSIYEQFF.